The rows below give T cell receptor beta chains drawn from one sample of a study of T cell repertoires in cytomegalovirus infection. TCRdb itself ran the reads through MiXCR, one entry per CDR3 protein. The data show about 180,000 distinct CDR3 sequences, roughly a sixth seen once. The specimen was CD8+ T cells from PBMCs. The source of these receptors is a human donor in good health (CMV status not recorded). Some clones in this sample may be carry-over from other donors' samples. CDR3s include the opening cysteine and the closing phenylalanine or tryptophan. Each record gives: J gene, V gene, clone size, CDR3 length, D gene, CDR3 protein, CDR3 DNA. The D gene is left open where the match is weak. Size tells how often a clone was seen (once, few, many) or the class of an expanded clone, and some rows leave it out.

TRBJ2-3 | TRBV2 | NA | 13 | NA | CADIGSRTDTQYF | TGTGCCGATATCGGGAGCCGCACAGATACGCAGTATTTT
TRBJ2-7 | TRBV7-9 | many | 13 | NA | CASSSDSPHEQYF | TGTGCCAGCAGCTCCGACAGTCCCCACGAGCAGTACTTC
TRBJ2-3 | TRBV7-2 | NA | 14 | TRBD2 | CASSSSGGTDTQYF | TGTGCCAGCAGCTCATCGGGGGGAACAGATACGCAGTATTTT
TRBJ1-2 | TRBV7-2 | NA | 16 | TRBD1 | CASSPLTGGFNYGYTF | TGTGCCAGCAGCCCGTTGACAGGGGGGTTTAACTATGGCTACACCTTC
TRBJ1-1 | TRBV12-5 | few | 13 | NA | CASGLGRGTEAFF | TGTGCTAGTGGTCTCGGACGGGGCACTGAAGCTTTCTTT
TRBJ2-1 | TRBV14 | few | 18 | NA | CASSQAHGAGWGYNEQFF | TGTGCCAGCAGCCAAGCTCATGGCGCGGGATGGGGTTACAATGAGCAGTTCTTC
TRBJ2-5 | TRBV7-2 | many | 16 | NA | CASSPRRDTSSKTQYF | TGTGCCAGCAGCCCCCGAAGGGATACTTCTTCAAAGACCCAGTACTTC
TRBJ2-7 | TRBV29-1 | few | 14 | TRBD2 | CSVVVGTSGYEQYF | TGCAGCGTTGTTGTAGGGACTAGCGGGTACGAGCAGTACTTC
TRBJ2-1 | TRBV6-1 | NA | 16 | TRBD2 | CASSQTSGGSYNEQFF | TGTGCCAGCAGTCAAACTAGCGGGGGATCCTACAATGAGCAGTTCTTC
TRBJ2-1 | TRBV7-2 | many | 12 | NA | CASSLVGREQFF | TGTGCCAGCAGCTTAGTGGGCAGAGAGCAGTTCTTC
TRBJ2-7 | TRBV5-1 | NA | 15 | TRBD2 | CASSVTSGGAYEQYF | TGCGCCAGCAGCGTGACTAGCGGGGGAGCCTACGAGCAGTACTTC
TRBJ1-3 | TRBV14 | NA | 16 | TRBD1 | CASSQDGRGYGNTIYF | TGTGCCAGCAGCCAAGATGGCAGGGGGTATGGAAACACCATATATTTT